This passage covers 23 T cell receptor beta chains from one sample sequenced in a study of blood T cell repertoires in COVID-19. Measured with immunoSEQ multiplex PCR; TCRdb has only the in-frame clones, and not every one. The sample yields over 150,000 clones, roughly 89% seen once. The sequenced material came from peripheral blood. These receptors all come from a woman between 65 and 79 years old with COVID-19, enrolled during active disease.

The rearrangement joins TRBV10-3 to TRBJ1-1; D ambiguous. This CDR3 region has 15 residues. V lost 3 bases to trimming and J lost 0 bases, with 11 bases between them. CDR1 and CDR2 from the germline V gene are ENHRY and SYGVKD. CDR3 sequence (DNA): TGTGCCATCAGTGATCAGGCGTCGATGAACACTGAAGCTTTCTTT. Translation gives CAISDQASMNTEAFF.

The genes are TRBV28 and TRBJ1-5, with 10 nucleotides matching TRBD1. V gave up 6 bases and J gave up 4 bases; unmatched junction bases: 3. The length of the CDR3 is 14 residues. Germline CDR1 reads MDHEN; CDR2 reads SYDVKM. Written as DNA, the CDR3 is TGTGCCAGCAGGGGACAGGGGCCTAATCAGCCCCAGCATTTT. Its protein is CASRGQGPNQPQHF.

The genes are TRBV3-1 (or the pseudogene TRBV3-2) and TRBJ1-2; D gene unclear. This CDR3 is 14 amino acids long. V was shortened by 4 bases and J by 2 bases, with 11 bases between the two germline ends. CDR1 is LGHDT, CDR2 YNNKEL, per germline (reference sequence). CDR3 coding DNA: TGTGCCAGCAGCCCTCCCCCGGGGAACTATGGCTACACCTTC. This gives the protein CASSPPPGNYGYTF.

In the case of this clone: The junction and the germline gene differ at one end; a read error may be behind it. The chain carries TRBV6-1 and TRBJ1-5; D possibly corresponds to TRBD1 (5 bases). CDR3 length equals 15 residues. From germline, CDR1 is MNHNS and CDR2 SASEGT. The chain's CDR3 is CASREGHFGNQPQHF. In DNA, the CDR3 is TGTGCCAGCAGGGAAGGACACTTCGGCAATCAGCCCCAGCATTTT.

This CDR3 reads CGLSSGGSGANVLTF. The CDR3, as DNA: TGTGGACTGTCTAGCGGGGGTTCTGGGGCCAACGTCCTGACTTTC. V is TRBV30 and J is TRBJ2-6; 10 nucleotides agree with TRBD2. Germline lookup yields CDR1 GTSNPN and CDR2 SVGIG (reference sequence). This CDR3 is built from 15 residues.

This clone has only one observation. The chain couples TRBV2 to TRBJ1-6; TRBD1 is a possible D gene (5 bases). This CDR3 spans 14 amino acids. V lost 9 bases and J 2 bases, leaving 11 bases between the germline ends. Germline V gene sequence: CDR1 SNHLY, CDR2 FYNNEI. CDR3 loop: CASQGLTYNSPLHF. For the CDR3, the DNA is TGTGCCAGTCAGGGTCTGACCTATAATTCACCCCTCCACTTT.

The CDR3 sequence is CASSWAGADTQYF. The CDR3 coding sequence is TGCGCCAGCAGCTGGGCGGGGGCAGATACGCAGTATTTT. The chain carries TRBV5-1 and TRBJ2-3; 7 positions match TRBD2. V was clipped by 3 bases and J by 4 bases; unmatched bases: 2. CDR1 and CDR2 (germline): SGHRS, YFSETQ. The CDR3 sequence is 13 residues long. The full variable domain, in which reference TRBV5-1 and TRBJ2-3 provide the parts outside the CDR3, is KAGVTQTPRYLIKTRGQQVTLSCSPISGHRSVSWYQQTPGQGLQFLFEYFSETQRNKGNFPGRFSGRQFSNSRSEMNVSTLELGDSALYLCASSWAGADTQYFGPGTRLTVL.

This chain links TRBV12-5 with TRBJ2-1, with TRBD2 matching 14 bases. J was trimmed by 10 bases and V by 6 bases; bases with no gene match: 5. CDR3 length: 14 residues. Per germline, CDR1 LGHNT and CDR2 FRNRAP. The DNA of the CDR3 is TGTGCTAGTGGGCGGACTAGCGGGGGGAGGGAGCAGTTCTTC. Protein sequence: CASGRTSGGREQFF.

The rearrangement uses TRBV20-1 and TRBJ2-2; TRBD1 agrees at 11 bases. V was pared by 3 bases and J by 6 bases, with 6 bases of the junction left unmatched. The germline CDR1 and CDR2 sequences are DFQATT and SNEGSKA (reference sequence). This CDR3 has 15 amino acids. CDR3 in amino acids: CSASDSGQGAGELFF. The CDR3 DNA is TGCAGTGCTAGTGACTCGGGACAGGGGGCCGGGGAGCTGTTTTTT.

The chain couples TRBV4-2 to TRBJ2-3; D is unclear. Trimming took 4 bases from V and 1 from J, leaving 9 bases between them. The CDR3 is 14 amino acids. Germline assignment: CDR1 LGHNA and CDR2 YNFKEQ. The DNA for the CDR3 is TGTGCCAGCAGCCCCCGGTTTGGCACAGATACGCAGTATTTT. This encodes CASSPRFGTDTQYF.

The chain combines TRBV5-5 with TRBJ2-5; D is perhaps TRBD1 (5 bases). This CDR3 comprises 14 residues. Trimming stripped 0 bases from V and 5 bases from J, with 11 bases between. CDR1 SGHKS and CDR2 YYEKEE come from the germline V gene (reference sequence). The CDR3 reads CASSLGGPGETQYF. The CDR3 bases are TGTGCCAGCAGCTTGGGGGGCCCCGGGGAGACCCAGTACTTC.

This chain uses TRBV6-5 with TRBJ2-5, with 8 positions matching TRBD2. This CDR3 is built from 14 residues. V was pared by 6 bases and J by 3 bases, with 6 bases of the junction left unmatched. Germline CDR1 and CDR2: MNHEY and SVGAGI. CDR3 sequence (DNA): TGTGCCAGCAGCTTCGGGGGGGGCGAAGAGACCCAGTACTTC. It yields the protein CASSFGGGEETQYF.

The rearrangement joins TRBV24-1 to TRBJ1-5; 7 bases are shared with TRBD1. The CDR3 extends over 16 amino acids. The germline CDR1 and CDR2 sequences are KGHDR and SFDVKD. Losses at the gene ends were 2 bases for V and 2 bases for J; bases not matched to a gene: 5. CDR3 residues: CATSDSYRGGNQPQHF. The CDR3 nucleotides are TGTGCCACCAGTGATTCCTACAGGGGAGGCAATCAGCCCCAGCATTTT.

V gene TRBV5-1 combines with J gene TRBJ1-1; TRBD1 matches at 10 bases. Germline-derived CDR1 and CDR2 are SGHRS and YFSETQ. Trimming at V came to 4 bases and at J to 8 bases, leaving 14 bases not matched to a gene. CDR3 size: 16 residues. CDR3 in amino acids: CASSIGQGVKGTEAFF. CDR3 coding DNA: TGCGCCAGCAGCATCGGACAGGGGGTAAAAGGCACCGAAGCTTTCTTT.

This sequence joins TRBV5-1 and TRBJ1-6; 7 bases fit TRBD1. The CDR3 runs 18 residues. V was pared by 0 bases and J by 5 bases, with 11 bases of the junction left unmatched. Looked up from germline, CDR1 is SGHRS and CDR2 is YFSETQ. The CDR3 DNA follows: TGCGCCAGCAGCTTGGGGTTCAATCAGGGGGTGAATAATTCACCCCTCCACTTT. Its translation: CASSLGFNQGVNNSPLHF.

The chain uses TRBV15 and TRBJ2-5; 10 nucleotides align to TRBD1. Germline V gene lookup returns CDR1 LNHNV and CDR2 YYDKDF (reference sequence). CDR3 size: 15 residues. J was trimmed by 3 bases and V by 1 base; bases with no gene match: 2. CDR3 in amino acids: CATSRAGTGEETQYF. DNA for the CDR3: TGTGCCACCAGCAGAGCGGGGACAGGGGAAGAGACCCAGTACTTC.

This rearrangement joins TRBV5-1 to TRBJ1-1, with D perhaps TRBD1 (6 bases). Germline values: CDR1 SGHRS, CDR2 YFSETQ. This CDR3 contains 14 residues. V gave up 4 bases and J gave up 1 base, with 11 bases separating them. CDR3 protein: CASSTTGSNTEAFF. The CDR3 DNA follows: TGCGCCAGCAGCACGACAGGATCGAACACTGAAGCTTTCTTT.

This chain connects TRBV6-1 to TRBJ1-3; possible D gene TRBD1, 6 bases. The CDR3 is 17 amino acids. V shed 6 bases and J shed 0 bases, with 18 bases lying between them. CDR1 is MNHNS and CDR2 is SASEGT in the germline V gene. As DNA, the CDR3 is TGTGCCAGCAGAGAACTGGACAGCTACGTCTCTGGAAACACCATATATTTT. It codes for CASRELDSYVSGNTIYF.

This clone was picked up a small number of times. The V gene is TRBV7-9, the J gene TRBJ1-2; tentative D call: TRBD1 (6 bases). The CDR3 is 14 amino acids. Germline lookup yields CDR1 SEHNR and CDR2 FQNEAQ (reference sequence). V dropped 3 bases and J dropped 4 bases, with 12 bases sitting between them. The CDR3 protein is CASSLPGQTYGYTF. The CDR3 nucleotides are TGTGCCAGCAGCTTGCCCGGACAGACCTATGGCTACACCTTC.

The V gene is TRBV5-5, the J gene TRBJ2-7; 8 bases are shared with TRBD1. J was trimmed by 0 bases and V by 5 bases; bases with no gene match: 7. The CDR3 length is 15 residues. The germline V gene has CDR1 SGHKS and CDR2 YYEKEE (reference sequence). CDR3 amino acids: CASSRWTGISYEQYF. The CDR3 coding sequence is TGTGCCAGCAGTCGGTGGACAGGGATCTCCTACGAGCAGTACTTC.

The J gene is TRBJ2-7, the V gene TRBV10-3; 7 bases align to TRBD2. Germline V gene sequence: CDR1 ENHRY, CDR2 SYGVKD. After removal of 4 bases from V and 1 base from J, the junction contained 4 bases not matched to a gene. This CDR3 comprises 14 residues. CDR3 nucleotide sequence: TGTGCCATCAGTGCGCGGGGGAAATCCTACGAGCAGTACTTC. Translated, it gives CAISARGKSYEQYF.

The CDR3 is CASSLWTGGRQRNYGYTF. The CDR3 region has the DNA TGTGCCAGCAGCCTCTGGACAGGGGGCCGCCAACGAAACTATGGCTACACCTTC. The rearrangement joins TRBV3-1 (or the pseudogene TRBV3-2) to TRBJ1-2; 11 bases line up with TRBD1. CDR3 length equals 18 residues. Germline lookup yields CDR1 LGHDT and CDR2 YNNKEL (reference sequence). V gave up 4 bases and J gave up 2 bases; unmatched junction bases: 12.

The chain employs TRBV5-8 and TRBJ1-4, with a tentative D call TRBD1 (6 bases). Germline V CDR1 and CDR2: SGHTS, YDEGEE. CDR3 size: 15 residues. Trimming left V 4 bases short and J 8 bases short, with 18 bases between. DNA of the CDR3: TGTGCCAGCAGCCATACGGGGGGCGGAGGCGAAAAACTGTTTTTT. It is translated as CASSHTGGGGEKLFF.